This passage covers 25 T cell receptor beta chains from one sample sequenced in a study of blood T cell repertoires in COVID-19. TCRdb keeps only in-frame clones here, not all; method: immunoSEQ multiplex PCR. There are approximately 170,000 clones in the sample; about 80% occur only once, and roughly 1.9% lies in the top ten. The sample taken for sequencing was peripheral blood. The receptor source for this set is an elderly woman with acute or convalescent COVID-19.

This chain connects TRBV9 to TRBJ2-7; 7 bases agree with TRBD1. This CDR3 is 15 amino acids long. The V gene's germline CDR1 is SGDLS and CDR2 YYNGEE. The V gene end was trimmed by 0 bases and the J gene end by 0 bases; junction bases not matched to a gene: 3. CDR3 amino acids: CASSVGQGASYEQYF. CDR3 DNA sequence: TGTGCCAGCAGCGTAGGACAGGGTGCCTCCTACGAGCAGTACTTC.

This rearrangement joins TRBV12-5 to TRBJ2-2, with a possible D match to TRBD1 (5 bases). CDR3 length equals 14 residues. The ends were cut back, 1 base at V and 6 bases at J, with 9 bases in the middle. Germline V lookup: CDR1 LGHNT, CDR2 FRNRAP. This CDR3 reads CASGLASRAGELFF. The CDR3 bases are TGTGCTAGTGGTTTGGCATCCAGGGCCGGGGAGCTGTTTTTT.

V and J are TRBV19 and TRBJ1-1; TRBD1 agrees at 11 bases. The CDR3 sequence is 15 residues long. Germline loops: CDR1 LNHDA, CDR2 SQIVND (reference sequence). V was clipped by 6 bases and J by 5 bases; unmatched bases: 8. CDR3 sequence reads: CASRGTGGRSTEAFF. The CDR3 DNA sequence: TGTGCCAGTAGAGGGACAGGGGGTAGGAGTACTGAAGCTTTCTTT. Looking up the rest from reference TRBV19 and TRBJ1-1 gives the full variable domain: DGGITQSPKYLFRKEGQNVTLSCEQNLNHDAMYWYRQDPGQGLRLIYYSQIVNDFQKGDIAEGYSVSREKKESFPLTVTSAQKNPTAFYLCASRGTGGRSTEAFFGQGTRLTVV.

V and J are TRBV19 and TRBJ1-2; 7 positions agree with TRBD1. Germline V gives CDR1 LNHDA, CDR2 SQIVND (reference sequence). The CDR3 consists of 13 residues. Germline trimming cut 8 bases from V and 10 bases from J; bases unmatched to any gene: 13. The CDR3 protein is CASSSTGTATYTF. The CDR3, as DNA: TGTGCCAGTTCTTCTACCGGGACAGCGACCTACACCTTC. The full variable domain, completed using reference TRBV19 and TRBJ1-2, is DGGITQSPKYLFRKEGQNVTLSCEQNLNHDAMYWYRQDPGQGLRLIYYSQIVNDFQKGDIAEGYSVSREKKESFPLTVTSAQKNPTAFYLCASSSTGTATYTFGSGTRLTVV.

The CDR3 sequence: CASSPLSGTVNEKLFF. The DNA for the CDR3 is TGTGCCAGCAGCCCACTATCCGGGACAGTTAATGAAAAACTGTTTTTT. This chain connects TRBV9 to TRBJ1-4; TRBD1 agrees at 7 bases. The CDR3 runs 16 residues. CDR1 and CDR2 from the germline V gene are SGDLS and YYNGEE. Trimming took 4 bases from V and 4 from J; bases not matched to a gene: 10.

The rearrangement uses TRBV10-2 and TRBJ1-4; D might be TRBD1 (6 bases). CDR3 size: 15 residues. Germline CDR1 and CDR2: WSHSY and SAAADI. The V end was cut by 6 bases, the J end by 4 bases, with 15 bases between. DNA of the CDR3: TGCGCCAGCAGGACCTCGGGGACAAGTAATGAAAAACTGTTTTTT. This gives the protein CASRTSGTSNEKLFF.

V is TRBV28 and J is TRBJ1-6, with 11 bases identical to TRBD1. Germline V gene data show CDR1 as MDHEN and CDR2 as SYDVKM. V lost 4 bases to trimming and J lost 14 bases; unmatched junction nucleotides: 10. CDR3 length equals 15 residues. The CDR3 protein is CASSYPIGQGASLHF. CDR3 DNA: TGTGCCAGCAGTTACCCAATCGGACAGGGGGCATCCCTCCACTTT.

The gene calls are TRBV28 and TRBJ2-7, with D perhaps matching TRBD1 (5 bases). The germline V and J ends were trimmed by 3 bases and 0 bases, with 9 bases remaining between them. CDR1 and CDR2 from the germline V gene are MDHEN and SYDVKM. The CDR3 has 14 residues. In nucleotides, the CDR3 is TGTGCCAGCAGTTTCGGGCAGGGCTCCTACGAGCAGTACTTC. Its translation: CASSFGQGSYEQYF.

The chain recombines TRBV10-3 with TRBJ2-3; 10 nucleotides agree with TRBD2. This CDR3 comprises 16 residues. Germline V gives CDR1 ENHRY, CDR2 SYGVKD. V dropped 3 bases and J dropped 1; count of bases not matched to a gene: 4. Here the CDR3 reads CAISDPSGGRTDTQYF. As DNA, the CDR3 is TGTGCCATCAGTGATCCTAGCGGGGGTCGCACAGATACGCAGTATTTT.

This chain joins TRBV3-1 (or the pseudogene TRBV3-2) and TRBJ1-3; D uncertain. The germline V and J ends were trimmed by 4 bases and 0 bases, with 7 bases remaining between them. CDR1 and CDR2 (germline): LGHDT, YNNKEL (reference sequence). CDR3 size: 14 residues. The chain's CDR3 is CASSRELSGNTIYF. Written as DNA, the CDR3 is TGTGCCAGCAGCCGCGAGCTCTCTGGAAACACCATATATTTT.

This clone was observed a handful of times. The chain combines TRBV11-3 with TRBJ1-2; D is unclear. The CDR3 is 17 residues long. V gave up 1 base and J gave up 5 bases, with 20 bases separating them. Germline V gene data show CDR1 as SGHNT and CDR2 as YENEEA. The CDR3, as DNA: TGTGCCAGCAGCTTAGTGCGGTTTTCCGGAGGATCGTATGGCTACACCTTC. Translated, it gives CASSLVRFSGGSYGYTF.

CDR3 in amino acids: CATLSAPRGRRYSNQPQHF. For the CDR3, the DNA is TGTGCCACCCTCAGCGCCCCCAGGGGGCGAAGGTATAGCAATCAGCCCCAGCATTTT. The chain links TRBV15 to TRBJ1-5, with TRBD1 matching over 8 bases. The length of the CDR3 is 19 residues. V shed 8 bases and J 0 bases; nucleotides not matched to a gene: 18. The germline V gene encodes CDR1 LNHNV and CDR2 YYDKDF (reference sequence). The variable domain in full, with the rest retrieved from reference TRBV15 and TRBJ1-5, is DAMVIQNPRYQVTQFGKPVTLSCSQTLNHNVMYWYQQKSSQAPKLLFHYYDKDFNNEADTPDNFQSRRPNTSFCFLDIRSPGLGDTAMYLCATLSAPRGRRYSNQPQHFGDGTRLSIL.

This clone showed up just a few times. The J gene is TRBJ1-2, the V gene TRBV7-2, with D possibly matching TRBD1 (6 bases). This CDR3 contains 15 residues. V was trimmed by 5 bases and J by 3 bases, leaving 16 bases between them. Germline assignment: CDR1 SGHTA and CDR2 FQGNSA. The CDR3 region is CASSPVGGQYYGYTF. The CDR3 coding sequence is TGTGCCAGCAGCCCCGTGGGGGGGCAGTACTATGGCTACACCTTC.

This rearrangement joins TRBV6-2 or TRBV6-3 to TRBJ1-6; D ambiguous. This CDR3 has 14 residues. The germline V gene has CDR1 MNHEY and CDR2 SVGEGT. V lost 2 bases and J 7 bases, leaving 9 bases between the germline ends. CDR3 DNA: TGTGCCAGCAGTTACAGCCAGGAAAATTCACCCCTCCACTTT. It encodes CASSYSQENSPLHF.

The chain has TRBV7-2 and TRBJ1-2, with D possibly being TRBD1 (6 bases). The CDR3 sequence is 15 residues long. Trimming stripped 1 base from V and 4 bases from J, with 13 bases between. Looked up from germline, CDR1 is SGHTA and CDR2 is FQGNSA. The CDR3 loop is CASSLDRATSYGYTF. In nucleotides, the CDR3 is TGTGCCAGCAGCTTAGACAGGGCGACGTCCTATGGCTACACCTTC.

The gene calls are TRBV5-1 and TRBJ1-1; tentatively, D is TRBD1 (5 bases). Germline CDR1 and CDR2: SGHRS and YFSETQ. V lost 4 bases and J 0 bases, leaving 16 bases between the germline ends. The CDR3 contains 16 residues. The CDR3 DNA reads TGCGCCAGCAGCCCTCTTCTTAGGGGAATGAACACTGAAGCTTTCTTT. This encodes CASSPLLRGMNTEAFF.

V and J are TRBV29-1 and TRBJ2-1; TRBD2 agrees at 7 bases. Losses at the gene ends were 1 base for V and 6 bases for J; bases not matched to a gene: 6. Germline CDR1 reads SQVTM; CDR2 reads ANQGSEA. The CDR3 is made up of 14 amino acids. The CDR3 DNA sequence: TGCAGCGTTGAAGGGACTAGGTGGGTCAATGAGCAGTTCTTC. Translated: CSVEGTRWVNEQFF.

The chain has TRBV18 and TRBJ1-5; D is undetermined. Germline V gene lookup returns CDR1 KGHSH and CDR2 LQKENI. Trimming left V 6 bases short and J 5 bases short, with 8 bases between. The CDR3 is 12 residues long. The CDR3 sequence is CASSRTDQPQHF. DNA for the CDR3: TGTGCCAGCTCCCGTACAGATCAGCCCCAGCATTTT. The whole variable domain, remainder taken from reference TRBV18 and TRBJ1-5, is NAGVMQNPRHLVRRRGQEARLRCSPMKGHSHVYWYRQLPEEGLKFMVYLQKENIIDESGMPKERFSAEFPKEGPSILRIQQVVRGDSAAYFCASSRTDQPQHFGDGTRLSIL.

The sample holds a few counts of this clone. This CDR3 is CASSFSRGPSYEQYF. As DNA, the CDR3 is TGTGCCAGCAGCTTCTCGAGGGGGCCGTCCTACGAGCAGTACTTC. The chain recombines TRBV5-8 with TRBJ2-7; the match to TRBD1 covers 7 bases. V trimming: 2 bases; J trimming: 1 base; junction bases outside the gene matches: 6. From germline, CDR1 is SGHTS and CDR2 YDEGEE. This CDR3 comprises 15 residues.

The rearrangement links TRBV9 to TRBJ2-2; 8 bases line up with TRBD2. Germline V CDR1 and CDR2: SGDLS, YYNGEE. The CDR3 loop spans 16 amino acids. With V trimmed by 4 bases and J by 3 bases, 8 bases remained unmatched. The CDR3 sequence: CASSPGGGVDTGELFF. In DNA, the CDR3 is TGTGCCAGCAGCCCCGGGGGGGGTGTTGACACCGGGGAGCTGTTTTTT.

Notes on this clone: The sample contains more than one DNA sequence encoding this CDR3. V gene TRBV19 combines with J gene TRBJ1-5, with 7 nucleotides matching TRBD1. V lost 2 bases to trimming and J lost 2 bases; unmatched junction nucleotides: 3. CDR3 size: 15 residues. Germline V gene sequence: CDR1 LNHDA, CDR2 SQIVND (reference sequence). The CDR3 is CASSIRGTGNQPQHF. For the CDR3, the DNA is TGTGCCAGTAGTATACGGGGGACAGGCAATCAGCCCCAGCATTTT.

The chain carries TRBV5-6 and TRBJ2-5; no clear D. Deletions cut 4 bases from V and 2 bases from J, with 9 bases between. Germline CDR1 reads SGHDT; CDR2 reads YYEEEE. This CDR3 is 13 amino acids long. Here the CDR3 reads CASSSVEQETQYF. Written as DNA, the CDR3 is TGTGCCAGCAGCAGCGTCGAGCAAGAGACCCAGTACTTC.

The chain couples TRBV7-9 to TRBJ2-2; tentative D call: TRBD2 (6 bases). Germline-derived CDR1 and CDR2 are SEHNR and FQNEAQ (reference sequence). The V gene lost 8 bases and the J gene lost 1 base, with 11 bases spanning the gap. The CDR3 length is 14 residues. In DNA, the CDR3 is TGTGCCAGCGGCCGGGAGCTGAACACCGGGGAGCTGTTTTTT. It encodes CASGRELNTGELFF.

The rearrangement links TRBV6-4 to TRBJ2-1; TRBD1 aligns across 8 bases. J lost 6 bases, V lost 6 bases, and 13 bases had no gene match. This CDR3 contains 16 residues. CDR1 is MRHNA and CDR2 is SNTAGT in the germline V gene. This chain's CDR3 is CASSVFGTGFTNEQFF. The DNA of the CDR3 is TGTGCCAGCAGCGTATTCGGGACAGGATTCACCAATGAGCAGTTCTTC.

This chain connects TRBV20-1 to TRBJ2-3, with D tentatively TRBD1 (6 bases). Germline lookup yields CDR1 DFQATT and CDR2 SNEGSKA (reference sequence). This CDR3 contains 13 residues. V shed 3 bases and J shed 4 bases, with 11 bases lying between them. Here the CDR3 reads CSASLPGADTQYF. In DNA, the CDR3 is TGCAGTGCTAGTCTGCCAGGGGCAGATACGCAGTATTTT.